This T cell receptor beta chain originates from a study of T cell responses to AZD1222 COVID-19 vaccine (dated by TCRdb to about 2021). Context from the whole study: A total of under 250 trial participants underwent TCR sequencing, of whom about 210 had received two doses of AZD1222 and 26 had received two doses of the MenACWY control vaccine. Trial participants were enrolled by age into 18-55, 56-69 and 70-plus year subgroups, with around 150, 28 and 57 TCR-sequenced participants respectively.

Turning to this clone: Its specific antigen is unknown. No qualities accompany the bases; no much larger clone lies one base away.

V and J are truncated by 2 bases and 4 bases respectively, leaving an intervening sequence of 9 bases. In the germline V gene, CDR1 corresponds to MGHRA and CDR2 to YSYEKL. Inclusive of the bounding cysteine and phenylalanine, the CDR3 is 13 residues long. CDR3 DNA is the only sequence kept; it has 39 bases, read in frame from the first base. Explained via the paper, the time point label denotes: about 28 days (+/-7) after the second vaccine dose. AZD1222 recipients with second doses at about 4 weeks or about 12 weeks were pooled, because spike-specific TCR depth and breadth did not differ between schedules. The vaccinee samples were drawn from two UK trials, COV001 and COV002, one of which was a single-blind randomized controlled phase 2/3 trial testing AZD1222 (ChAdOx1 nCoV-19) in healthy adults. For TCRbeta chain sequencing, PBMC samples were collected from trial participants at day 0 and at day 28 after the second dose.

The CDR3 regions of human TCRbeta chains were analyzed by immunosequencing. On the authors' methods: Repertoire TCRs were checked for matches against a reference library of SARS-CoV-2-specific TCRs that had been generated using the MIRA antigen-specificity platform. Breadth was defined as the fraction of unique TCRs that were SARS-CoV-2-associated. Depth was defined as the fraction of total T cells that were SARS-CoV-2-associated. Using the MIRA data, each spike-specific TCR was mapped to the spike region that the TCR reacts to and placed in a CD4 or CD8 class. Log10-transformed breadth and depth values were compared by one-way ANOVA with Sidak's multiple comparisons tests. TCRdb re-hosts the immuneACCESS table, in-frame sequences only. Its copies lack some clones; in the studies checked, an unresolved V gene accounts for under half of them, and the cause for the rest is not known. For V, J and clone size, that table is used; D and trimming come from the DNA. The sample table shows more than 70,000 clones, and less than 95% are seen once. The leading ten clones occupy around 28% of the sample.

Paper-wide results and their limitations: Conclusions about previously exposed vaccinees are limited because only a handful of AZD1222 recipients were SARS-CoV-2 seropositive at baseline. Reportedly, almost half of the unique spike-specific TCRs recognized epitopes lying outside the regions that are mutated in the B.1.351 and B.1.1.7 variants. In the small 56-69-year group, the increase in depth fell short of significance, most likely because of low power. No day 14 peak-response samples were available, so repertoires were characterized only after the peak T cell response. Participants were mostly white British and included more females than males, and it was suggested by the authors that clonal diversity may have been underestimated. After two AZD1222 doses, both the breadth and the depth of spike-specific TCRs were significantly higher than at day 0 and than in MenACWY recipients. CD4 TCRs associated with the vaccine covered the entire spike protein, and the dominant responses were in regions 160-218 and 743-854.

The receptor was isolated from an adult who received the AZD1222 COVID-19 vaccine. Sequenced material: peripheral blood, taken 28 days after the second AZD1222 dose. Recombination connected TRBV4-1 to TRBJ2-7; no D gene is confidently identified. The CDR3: CASSQLVRYEQYF. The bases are TGCGCCAGCAGCCAATTGGTACGGTACGAGCAGTACTTC.